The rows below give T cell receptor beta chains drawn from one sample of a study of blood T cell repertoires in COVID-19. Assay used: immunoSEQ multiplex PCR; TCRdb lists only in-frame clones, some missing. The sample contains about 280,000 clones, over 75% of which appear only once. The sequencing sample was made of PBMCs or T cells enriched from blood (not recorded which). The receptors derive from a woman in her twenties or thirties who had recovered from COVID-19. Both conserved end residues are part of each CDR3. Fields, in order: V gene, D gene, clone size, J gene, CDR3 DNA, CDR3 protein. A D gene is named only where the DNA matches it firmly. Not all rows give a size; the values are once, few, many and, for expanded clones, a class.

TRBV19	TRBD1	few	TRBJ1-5	TGTGCCAGTAGTTCGGGACAGGGTACACCCCAGCATTTT	CASSSGQGTPQHF
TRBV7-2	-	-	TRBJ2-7	TGTGCCAGCAGCTCCCAACCCGGGGTCGAGCAGTACTTC	CASSSQPGVEQYF
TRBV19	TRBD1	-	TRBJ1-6	TGTGCCAGTAGTGAGCAGGGGGCGGATTCACCCCTCCACTTT	CASSEQGADSPLHF
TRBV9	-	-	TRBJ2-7	TGTGCCAGCAGCGAAGGAGGAGTCTCCTACGAGCAGTACTTC	CASSEGGVSYEQYF
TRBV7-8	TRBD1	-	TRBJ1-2	TGTGCCAGCAGCCTCCGTCCCGGGACAGGGACCTATGGCTACACCTTC	CASSLRPGTGTYGYTF
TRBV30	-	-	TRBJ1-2	TGTGCCTGGGAGCTCGCGGGGATTGGCTACACCTTC	CAWELAGIGYTF
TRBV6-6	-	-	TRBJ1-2	TGTGCCAGCAGTTACGGACTAACGGGGGGGTATGGCTACACCTTC	CASSYGLTGGYGYTF
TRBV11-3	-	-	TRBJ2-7	TGTGCCAGCCCTGTTATTAGAGGATTGGAGGGGTTTCCCTACGAGCAGTACTTC	CASPVIRGLEGFPYEQYF
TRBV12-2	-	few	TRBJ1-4	TGTGCAAGTCGCCCCAGGGGGGCAGGAGAAAATGAAAAACTGTTTTTT	CASRPRGAGENEKLFF
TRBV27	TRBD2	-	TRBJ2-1	TGTGCCAGCAGTTTTAGGCGGGGGGCTTTATACAATGAGCAGTTCTTC	CASSFRRGALYNEQFF
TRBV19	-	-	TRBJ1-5	TGTGCCAGTAGTATTTGGGGGGATAGCAATCAGCCCCAGCATTTT	CASSIWGDSNQPQHF
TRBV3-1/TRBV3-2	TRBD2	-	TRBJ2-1	TGTGCCAGCAGCCAAACTAGCGGGAGGGATGAGCAGTTCTTC	CASSQTSGRDEQFF
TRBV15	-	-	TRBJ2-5	TGTGCCACCAGCAGGATGGCAAGAAGTCAAGAGACCCAGTACTTC	CATSRMARSQETQYF
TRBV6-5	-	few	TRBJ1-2	TGTGCCAGCCGATTTCAGGGTGGCTATGGCTACACCTTC	CASRFQGGYGYTF
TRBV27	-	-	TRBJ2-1	TGTGCCAGCAGTTTTCTCTCCGGGGGTTACAATGAGCAGTTCTTC	CASSFLSGGYNEQFF
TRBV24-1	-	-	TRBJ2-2	TGTGCCACCAGTGATGGTGGCAGGGATTGGACCGGGGAGCTGTTTTTT	CATSDGGRDWTGELFF
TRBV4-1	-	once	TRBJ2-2	TGCGCCAGCACCCCGACAGCTTCAAACACCGGGGAGCTGTTTTTT	CASTPTASNTGELFF
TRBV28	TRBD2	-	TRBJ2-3	TGTGCCAGCAGTTTGATTCCAGCGGGAGGGCAAGATACGCAGTATTTT	CASSLIPAGGQDTQYF
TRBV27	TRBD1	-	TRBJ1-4	TGTGCCAGCAGTTCGGGACAGTTTCCAACTAATGAAAAACTGTTTTTT	CASSSGQFPTNEKLFF
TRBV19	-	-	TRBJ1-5	TGTGCCAGTAGTCCCTGGACAGAACGTAGCAATCAGCCCCAGCATTTT	CASSPWTERSNQPQHF
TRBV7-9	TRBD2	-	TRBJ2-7	TGTGCCAGCAGCAGCGGGACTAGCGGCTACGAGCAGTACTTC	CASSSGTSGYEQYF
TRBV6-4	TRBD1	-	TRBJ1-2	TGTGCCAGCAGTGATGTGGCAGGGGGCTATGGCTACACCTTC	CASSDVAGGYGYTF
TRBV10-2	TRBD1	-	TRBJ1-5	TGCGCCAGCGGGGGTTGGGGCAGGGGGAATCAGCCCCAGCATTTT	CASGGWGRGNQPQHF
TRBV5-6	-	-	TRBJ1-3	TGTGCCAGCAGCTCATCCGACACAGCTGGAAACACCATATATTTT	CASSSSDTAGNTIYF
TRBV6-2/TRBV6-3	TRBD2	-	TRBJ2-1	TGTGCCAGCAGCAAGCCGAAACTAGCGGGGGGGTACAATGAGCAGTTCTTC	CASSKPKLAGGYNEQFF
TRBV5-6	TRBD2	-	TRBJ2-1	TGTGCCTGCAGACTAGCGGGGGGGCCGAGCAATGAGCAGTTCTTC	CACRLAGGPSNEQFF
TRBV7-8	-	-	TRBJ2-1	TGTGCCAGCAGCTCAGGGCGCGATGAGCAGTTCTTC	CASSSGRDEQFF
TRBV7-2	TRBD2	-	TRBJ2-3	TGTGCCAGCAGCTTAGCCCGAACTAGCGGGGGGTCTAGCACAGATACGCAGTATTTT	CASSLARTSGGSSTDTQYF
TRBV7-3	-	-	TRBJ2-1	TGTGCCAGCAGCGCGGGCCCTGGGAGGCAGGGCCCCTTGGGTGAGCAGTTCTTC	CASSAGPGRQGPLGEQFF
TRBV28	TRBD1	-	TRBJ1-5	TGTGCCAGCACCTTCCCGGGACAGGAGAATCAGCCCCAGCATTTT	CASTFPGQENQPQHF
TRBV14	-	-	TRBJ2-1	TGTGCCAGCAGCCATGATGGGCGACTAGGGTCCTACAATGAGCAGTTCTTC	CASSHDGRLGSYNEQFF
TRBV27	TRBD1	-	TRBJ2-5	TGTGCCAGCTCTCGACCTAGGACAGGGGGCGAAGAGACCCAGTACTTC	CASSRPRTGGEETQYF
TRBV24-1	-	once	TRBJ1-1	TGTGCCACCAGTGATCCAGGGACTGAAGCTTTCTTT	CATSDPGTEAFF
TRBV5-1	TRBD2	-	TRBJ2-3	TGCGCCAGCAGCTTGGCCGGCGGCGGGGGAACAGATACGCAGTATTTT	CASSLAGGGGTDTQYF
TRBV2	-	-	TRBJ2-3	TGTGCCAGCACCCTAGCTGATACTAGCACAGATACGCAGTATTTT	CASTLADTSTDTQYF
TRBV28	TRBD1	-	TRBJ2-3	TGTGCCAGCAGTCCGGACAGGGGGCAAGATACGCAGTATTTT	CASSPDRGQDTQYF
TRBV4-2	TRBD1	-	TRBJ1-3	TGTGCCAGCAGCCAAAAGGGACAGCCCTCTGGAAACACCATATATTTT	CASSQKGQPSGNTIYF
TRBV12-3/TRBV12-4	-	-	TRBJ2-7	TGTGCCAGCAGGAGGACAGAGACCTACGAGCAGTACTTC	CASRRTETYEQYF
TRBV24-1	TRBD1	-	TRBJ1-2	TGTGCCACCAGTCAGGGACAGTCCTATGGCTACACCTTC	CATSQGQSYGYTF
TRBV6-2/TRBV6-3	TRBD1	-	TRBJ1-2	TGTGCCAGCAGTTACCGGACAGGGGGCCTGCGGGGCTACACCTTC	CASSYRTGGLRGYTF
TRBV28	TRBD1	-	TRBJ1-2	TGTGCCAGCAGTCTCTTCCCAGACAGGGGGCGAGATGGCTACACCTTC	CASSLFPDRGRDGYTF
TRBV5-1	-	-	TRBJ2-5	TGCGCCAGCAGCTTGGATAACCAAGAGACCCAGTACTTC	CASSLDNQETQYF
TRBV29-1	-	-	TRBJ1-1	TGCAGCGCTGACGGGGACACTGAAGCTTTCTTT	CSADGDTEAFF
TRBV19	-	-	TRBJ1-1	TGTGCCAGTAGTATGAGTGTCACTGAAGCTTTCTTT	CASSMSVTEAFF
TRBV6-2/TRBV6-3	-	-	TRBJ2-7	TGTGCCAGCAGTTACTCCCCAGACAGTCGGCACTACGAGCAGTACTTC	CASSYSPDSRHYEQYF